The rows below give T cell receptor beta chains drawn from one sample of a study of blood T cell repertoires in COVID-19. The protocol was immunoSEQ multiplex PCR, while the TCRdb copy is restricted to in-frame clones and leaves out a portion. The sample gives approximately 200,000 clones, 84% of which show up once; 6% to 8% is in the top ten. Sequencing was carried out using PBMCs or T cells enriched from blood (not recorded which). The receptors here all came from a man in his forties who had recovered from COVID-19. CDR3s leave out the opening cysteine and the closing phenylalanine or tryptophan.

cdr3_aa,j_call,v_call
SVGGLAGQETQY,TRBJ2-5,TRBV29-1
ATRFTSGGTDTQY,TRBJ2-3,TRBV24-1
AISVGTSVYEQY,TRBJ2-7,TRBV10-3
ASSLEAGAGTEAF,TRBJ1-1,TRBV11-2
ASSLPDSLNTEAF,TRBJ1-1,TRBV5-1
ATSAGGRDEQY,TRBJ2-7,TRBV24-1
ASSATGKSLQPQH,TRBJ1-5,TRBV19
ASSISSNQPQH,TRBJ1-5,TRBV19
ASSFFLGVIDSGNTIY,TRBJ1-3,TRBV21-1
ASSLFVGQGHFEQY,TRBJ2-7,TRBV5-1
ASSGSVDQPQH,TRBJ1-5,TRBV19
ASSVPGLNTEAF,TRBJ1-1,TRBV2
ASSVGTGGGSGELF,TRBJ2-2,TRBV9
ASSPTEYYGYT,TRBJ1-2,TRBV3-1/TRBV3-2
ASSLAVMRFTYGYT,TRBJ1-2,TRBV7-9
ASSQEIRRDRVGYT,TRBJ1-2,TRBV4-1
ASIRDRGGNSPLH,TRBJ1-6,TRBV2
ATSRDEGQLAKT,TRBJ1-2,TRBV15
ASSQSDASQPQH,TRBJ1-5,TRBV3-1/TRBV3-2
AVSKVSRGRTEAF,TRBJ1-1,TRBV19
ASSLPDKRATSSYEQY,TRBJ2-7,TRBV7-8
ASSQGVANEQF,TRBJ2-1,TRBV11-3
AWSPGDSSSYNSPLH,TRBJ1-6,TRBV30
ASSPPNRANTGELF,TRBJ2-2,TRBV18
ASSLQGASYNEQF,TRBJ2-1,TRBV19
AWEGQDIYGYT,TRBJ1-2,TRBV30
AIRRTSGESGELF,TRBJ2-2,TRBV19
ASNTGGGTEAF,TRBJ1-1,TRBV6-1
ASSSPGGHNSPLH,TRBJ1-6,TRBV28
ASSLKGPAEEAF,TRBJ1-1,TRBV7-9
ASNVGDRGIDEQF,TRBJ2-1,TRBV7-9
ASKLNEMNTEAF,TRBJ1-1,TRBV2
ASSNTGAANQPQH,TRBJ1-5,TRBV19
ASSLGDSGGAGTDTQY,TRBJ2-3,TRBV5-4
ASSETSGGNTGELF,TRBJ2-2,TRBV2
ASSSQGSSYEQY,TRBJ2-7,TRBV7-2
ASSLSGTGVQEQY,TRBJ2-7,TRBV27
SARDNYEQY,TRBJ2-7,TRBV20-1
ASSYRTGVDEQY,TRBJ2-7,TRBV6-5
ASSRGASGNTIY,TRBJ1-3,TRBV6-5
ASSQRENSPLH,TRBJ1-6,TRBV3-1/TRBV3-2
ASSYTRTANNYGYT,TRBJ1-2,TRBV5-8
ASSQGTTTSSTDTQY,TRBJ2-3,TRBV4-2